Following are 16 T cell receptor beta chains from one sample sequenced in a study of CD8+ T cells in alopecia areata. As the sequencing template, cDNA was produced by extracting RNA and reverse transcribing it. TCRdb's copy holds only in-frame clones and misses some; the assay was immunoSEQ multiplex PCR. This table holds fewer than 250,000 clones, around two fifths found once. Regarding treatment: oral pan-JAK inhibitor, 5-10 mg twice daily. The material was CD4+ T cells sorted from blood, obtained around week 30, from a patient treated with tofacitinib. The receptor set was obtained from a human donor with alopecia areata.

The chain employs TRBV28 and TRBJ1-2, with a weak D call TRBD1 (6 bases). CDR3 length: 16 amino acids. Germline V gene data show CDR1 as MDHEN and CDR2 as SYDVKM. V lost 3 bases, J lost 6 bases, and 20 bases lay in between. The CDR3 coding sequence is TGTGCCAGCAGTTTCCCCCTTGGAGGCCAGGGGAATGGCTACACCTTC. Its protein is CASSFPLGGQGNGYTF.

The sample holds one count of this clone. The genes are TRBV13 and TRBJ2-3; D is possibly TRBD1 (6 bases). Germline CDR1 reads PRHDT; CDR2 reads FYEKMQ (reference sequence). Trimming left V 3 bases short and J 1 base short, with 11 bases between. CDR3 length: 15 residues. The CDR3 region is CASSFQGLRTDTQYF. CDR3 sequence (DNA): TGTGCCAGCAGCTTCCAGGGGCTCCGCACAGATACGCAGTATTTT.

This chain uses TRBV30 with TRBJ2-2, with D possibly being TRBD1 (5 bases). Germline CDR1 GTSNPN, CDR2 SVGIG (reference sequence). Trimming shortened V by 3 bases and J by 7 bases, and 12 bases separated the two germline ends. CDR3 size: 13 residues. The CDR3 DNA sequence: TGTGCCTGGAGCGAACAGGTTGTCGGGGAGCTGTTTTTT. This codes for CAWSEQVVGELFF.

The chain is built from TRBV7-9 and TRBJ1-6; a possible D gene is TRBD1 (5 bases). CDR1 and CDR2 (germline): SEHNR, FQNEAQ (reference sequence). Trimming removed 5 bases at V and 10 bases at J, with 12 bases between. There are 13 residues in the CDR3. The CDR3 coding sequence is TGTGCCAGCAGCCCAGCACGGGACTCACCCCTCCACTTT. Translated: CASSPARDSPLHF.

This chain links TRBV30 with TRBJ2-7; 10 nucleotides line up with TRBD2. This CDR3 has 14 residues. The trim removed 2 bases at V and 1 base at J, leaving 2 bases unmatched. Germline V gene data show CDR1 as GTSNPN and CDR2 as SVGIG (reference sequence). Here the CDR3 reads CAWSRAGGSYEQYF. The CDR3 DNA is TGTGCCTGGAGTCGAGCGGGAGGGTCCTACGAGCAGTACTTC.

V and J are TRBV9 and TRBJ2-3; D remains unclear. V was pared by 0 bases and J by 6 bases, with 11 bases between. CDR3 size: 14 residues. The germline gives CDR1 SGDLS, CDR2 YYNGEE. The CDR3 region has the DNA TGTGCCAGCAGCGTAGCGATGACTCATGATACGCAGTATTTT. Translated, it gives CASSVAMTHDTQYF.

Here the CDR3 reads CASSPQWIKDGYTF. CDR3 nucleotides: TGCGCCAGCAGCCCCCAGTGGATTAAGGATGGCTACACCTTC. This chain joins TRBV4-1 and TRBJ1-2, with no clear D. Germline CDR1 reads MGHRA; CDR2 reads YSYEKL. The V gene lost 4 bases and the J gene lost 6 bases, with 15 bases spanning the gap. There are 14 residues in the CDR3.

This clone was found a few times. J is TRBJ1-2 and V is TRBV15, with D tentatively TRBD1 (5 bases). Germline V gene data show CDR1 as LNHNV and CDR2 as YYDKDF (reference sequence). The CDR3 extends over 20 amino acids. Trimming cost V 0 bases and J 7 bases, with 30 bases left between them. The CDR3 DNA follows: TGTGCCACCAGCAGAGATTCTCCCCAATTTCGTCTAGGGGTTGCAGCTGGCTACACCTTC. It is translated as CATSRDSPQFRLGVAAGYTF.

This clone occurred a few times. J is TRBJ1-1 and V is TRBV29-1, with D maybe TRBD1 (6 bases). V lost 4 bases and J 0 bases, leaving 12 bases between the germline ends. The germline V gene encodes CDR1 SQVTM and CDR2 ANQGSEA. The length of the CDR3 is 14 residues. CDR3 protein: CSVVPGHLNTEAFF. DNA of the CDR3: TGCAGCGTTGTCCCGGGACACTTGAACACTGAAGCTTTCTTT.

The chain employs TRBV4-1 and TRBJ2-1; D may be TRBD1 or TRBD2 (5 bases each). Trimming pared 1 base from V and 8 bases from J, leaving 21 bases between. The V gene's germline CDR1 is MGHRA and CDR2 YSYEKL. The CDR3 runs 17 residues. The CDR3 region has the DNA TGCGCCAGCAGCCAAGTGGCCAGGGACCTCTGGGCCGATGAGCAGTTCTTC. Its translation is CASSQVARDLWADEQFF.

This chain connects TRBV5-1 to TRBJ1-6; perhaps TRBD1 as D (5 bases). From germline, CDR1 is SGHRS and CDR2 YFSETQ. This CDR3 has 15 amino acids. V was pared by 4 bases and J by 6 bases, with 14 bases between. CDR3 residues: CASSPSAGGNSPLHF. The CDR3, as DNA: TGCGCCAGCAGCCCGTCGGCGGGGGGTAATTCACCCCTCCACTTT.

The chain is built from TRBV18 and TRBJ2-7; D not certain. The V end was cut by 0 bases, the J end by 4 bases, with 7 bases between. Germline CDR1 is KGHSH and CDR2 is LQKENI. The CDR3 has 13 amino acids. This CDR3 is CASSPPKVYEQYF. Written as DNA, the CDR3 is TGTGCCAGCTCACCACCCAAGGTGTACGAGCAGTACTTC.

J is TRBJ2-7 and V is TRBV30, with 9 bases that match TRBD2. From germline, CDR1 is GTSNPN and CDR2 SVGIG (reference sequence). This CDR3 region has 13 residues. The trim removed 5 bases at V and 4 bases at J, leaving 6 bases unmatched. DNA of the CDR3: TGTGCCTGGCGTAGCGGGAGTAGGTACGAGCAGTACTTC. Protein product: CAWRSGSRYEQYF. The whole variable domain, filled in from reference TRBV30 and TRBJ2-7, reads SQTIHQWPATLVQPVGSPLSLECTVEGTSNPNLYWYRQAAGRGLQLLFYSVGIGQISSEVPQNLSASRPQDRQFILSSKKLLLSDSGFYLCAWRSGSRYEQYFGPGTRLTVT.

A few counts support this clone. The chain joins TRBV29-1 to TRBJ1-1; 8 positions agree with TRBD1. V shed 3 bases, J shed 11 bases, and the junction held 5 bases outside the gene matches. The germline CDR1 and CDR2 sequences are SQVTM and ANQGSEA. The CDR3 sequence is 11 residues long. DNA for the CDR3: TGCAGCGTTGACAGGGGGCAATGGGCTTTCTTT. This translates into CSVDRGQWAFF. Using reference TRBV29-1 and TRBJ1-1 for the parts outside the CDR3, the full variable domain is SAVISQKPSRDICQRGTSLTIQCQVDSQVTMMFWYRQQPGQSLTLIATANQGSEATYESGFVIDKFPISRPNLTFSTLTVSNMSPEDSSIYLCSVDRGQWAFFGQGTRLTVV.

The chain recombines TRBV5-1 with TRBJ1-6, with 7 positions matching TRBD1. V was clipped by 4 bases and J by 7 bases; unmatched bases: 5. This CDR3 is 14 amino acids long. Germline values: CDR1 SGHRS, CDR2 YFSETQ. CDR3 sequence reads: CASSRQGFNSPLHF. For the CDR3, the DNA is TGCGCCAGCAGCCGACAGGGCTTCAATTCACCCCTCCACTTT.

This clone appeared a few times. The chain has TRBV4-1 and TRBJ2-5, with D uncertain. Germline CDR1 and CDR2: MGHRA and YSYEKL. Trimming cost V 4 bases and J 1 base, with 7 bases left between them. The CDR3 runs to 13 residues. The CDR3 sequence is CASSLASQETQYF. CDR3 nucleotides: TGCGCCAGCAGCCTCGCAAGCCAAGAGACCCAGTACTTC.